This T cell receptor beta chain was sequenced in a study of CD8 T cells in ankylosing spondylitis. General study findings and limits: It was reported that disease-linked clones were significantly enriched in matched ankylosing spondylitis synovial fluid. Past research had described some motif variants in reactive arthritis synovial fluid and blood. Seemingly distinctive of ankylosing spondylitis blood was a TCR beta motif formed by eight highly homologous variants. Disease-associated clones were CD8+ and fairly uncommon in peripheral blood.

With molecular barcodes, quantitative 5'-RACE was used to make the TCR beta libraries. TCRdb used MiXCR to reprocess the 5' RACE reads, holding one entry per CDR3 protein. The profile shows about 340,000 distinct CDR3 sequences, 7.5% to 9% of them singletons. This clonotype was seen repeatedly, ten times or more. Its antigen is unidentified. The germline gives CDR1 SGHVS, CDR2 FNYEAQ. V was cut by 1 base and J by 8 bases, with 9 bases left in between. The CDR3 is 13 amino acids. This clonotype was obtained from a male donor with ankylosing spondylitis. What was sequenced was blood, either unsorted or a sorted T cell fraction (not recorded which). J is TRBJ2-1 and V is TRBV7-6, with D possibly called TRBD1 or TRBD2 (5 bases each). This CDR3 reads CASSLVRGDEQFF. DNA of the CDR3: TGTGCCAGCAGCTTAGTGCGAGGGGATGAGCAGTTCTTC.